These 21 T cell receptor beta chains came from one sample sequenced in a study of blood T cell repertoires in COVID-19. Method: immunoSEQ multiplex PCR; TCRdb's copy keeps in-frame clones and lacks some. The repertoire consists of about 140,000 clones, with roughly four fifths occurring once and the leading ten covering about 1.4%. The sequenced sample was peripheral blood. The origin of the receptors is a human donor in a cohort sampled during active COVID-19.

This clone was seen only once. The J gene is TRBJ2-6, the V gene TRBV11-2; D is ambiguous. From germline, CDR1 is SGHAT and CDR2 FQNNGV. CDR3 length equals 14 residues. Trimming shortened V by 5 bases and J by 0 bases, and 5 bases separated the two germline ends. This chain's CDR3 is CASSLYSGANVLTF. CDR3 nucleotides: TGTGCCAGCAGCCTGTACTCTGGGGCCAACGTCCTGACTTTC.

The chain combines TRBV11-3 with TRBJ2-5; TRBD2 aligns across 8 bases. The ends lost 5 bases at V and 5 bases at J; junction bases unmatched: 7. The V gene's germline CDR1 is SGHNT and CDR2 YENEEA. The CDR3 is 14 amino acids. The CDR3: CASSPRGGRETQYF. The CDR3 nucleotides are TGTGCCAGCAGCCCCCGGGGGGGAAGGGAGACCCAGTACTTC.

This chain joins TRBV7-9 and TRBJ1-6; 12 nucleotides line up with TRBD1. The CDR3 runs to 15 residues. Germline loops: CDR1 SEHNR, CDR2 FQNEAQ (reference sequence). With V trimmed by 5 bases and J by 9 bases, 5 bases remained unmatched. DNA of the CDR3: TGTGCCAGCAGCCGCGGGACAGGGGGCTTTTCACCCCTCCACTTT. It encodes CASSRGTGGFSPLHF.

The chain combines TRBV6-2 or TRBV6-3 with TRBJ2-1, with 12 nucleotides matching TRBD2. Germline loops: CDR1 MNHEY, CDR2 SVGEGT. J was trimmed by 5 bases and V by 5 bases; bases with no gene match: 7. The CDR3 is 16 residues long. CDR3 bases: TGTGCCAGCAGTCTCCCCAGACTAGCGGGGGACAATGAGCAGTTCTTC. Translating it yields CASSLPRLAGDNEQFF.

The chain employs TRBV11-2 and TRBJ1-1; 8 positions match TRBD1. Germline CDR1 SGHAT, CDR2 FQNNGV. The CDR3 length is 13 residues. V trimming: 5 bases; J trimming: 10 bases; junction bases outside the gene matches: 9. The CDR3 loop reads CASSQYLGTGAFF. The CDR3 DNA reads as TGTGCCAGCAGCCAGTATCTAGGGACAGGAGCTTTCTTT.

The chain joins TRBV5-6 to TRBJ2-7; D is undetermined. V was trimmed by 4 bases and J by 5 bases, leaving 28 bases between them. This CDR3 contains 18 residues. Germline-derived CDR1 and CDR2 are SGHDT and YYEEEE. The DNA of the CDR3 is TGTGCCAGCAGCCTGTCGTTCGTGGTAGGATCTAGAGAAGACGAGCAGTACTTC. It encodes CASSLSFVVGSREDEQYF.

This rearrangement joins TRBV28 to TRBJ2-7; D is perhaps TRBD1 (6 bases). The CDR3 length is 12 residues. Germline V gives CDR1 MDHEN, CDR2 SYDVKM. Trimming pared 7 bases from V and 5 bases from J, leaving 12 bases between. The CDR3 sequence: CASTTGSNEQYF. In DNA, the CDR3 is TGTGCCAGCACTACAGGGAGCAACGAGCAGTACTTC.

J is TRBJ2-7 and V is TRBV11-2; 7 bases line up with TRBD2. Per the germline V gene, CDR1 is SGHAT and CDR2 is FQNNGV. The CDR3 has 14 residues. V lost 5 bases, J lost 5 bases, and 9 bases stayed unmatched. In nucleotides, the CDR3 is TGTGCCAGCAGCAGACTAGCTTCTCGGGACGAGCAGTACTTC. Translated, it gives CASSRLASRDEQYF. The variable domain in full, completed from reference TRBV11-2 and TRBJ2-7, reads EAGVAQSPRYKIIEKRQSVAFWCNPISGHATLYWYQQILGQGPKLLIQFQNNGVVDDSQLPKDRFSAERLKGVDSTLKIQPAKLEDSAVYLCASSRLASRDEQYFGPGTRLTVT.

This rearrangement joins TRBV19 to TRBJ2-3, with TRBD2 identical over 11 bases. J was trimmed by 7 bases and V by 3 bases; bases with no gene match: 6. The CDR3 covers 15 residues. Germline CDR1 reads LNHDA; CDR2 reads SQIVND (reference sequence). The CDR3 loop reads CASSIVAGGRNTQYF. In DNA, the CDR3 is TGTGCCAGTAGTATCGTAGCGGGAGGGCGAAATACGCAGTATTTT. Drawing the rest from reference TRBV19 and TRBJ2-3, the complete variable domain is DGGITQSPKYLFRKEGQNVTLSCEQNLNHDAMYWYRQDPGQGLRLIYYSQIVNDFQKGDIAEGYSVSREKKESFPLTVTSAQKNPTAFYLCASSIVAGGRNTQYFGPGTRLTVL.

The J gene is TRBJ2-1, the V gene TRBV5-6; TRBD1 agrees at 8 bases. The V gene end was trimmed by 3 bases and the J gene end by 4 bases; junction bases not matched to a gene: 9. Germline V gene sequence: CDR1 SGHDT, CDR2 YYEEEE. The CDR3 has 16 amino acids. In DNA form, the CDR3 reads TGTGCCAGCAGCTCACAACCGGGACAGGTATACAATGAGCAGTTCTTC. As protein: CASSSQPGQVYNEQFF.

The chain carries TRBV18 and TRBJ2-2; D is uncertain. The V and J ends lost 1 base and 5 bases respectively, with 8 bases between them. This CDR3 region has 14 residues. Germline V gene lookup returns CDR1 KGHSH and CDR2 LQKENI. The DNA for the CDR3 is TGTGCCAGCTCACCACTTCTTAAAACCGGGGAGCTGTTTTTT. Its protein product is CASSPLLKTGELFF. The complete variable domain, with remaining parts taken from reference TRBV18 and TRBJ2-2, reads NAGVMQNPRHLVRRRGQEARLRCSPMKGHSHVYWYRQLPEEGLKFMVYLQKENIIDESGMPKERFSAEFPKEGPSILRIQQVVRGDSAAYFCASSPLLKTGELFFGEGSRLTVL.

This rearrangement joins TRBV6-5 to TRBJ2-1; TRBD1 aligns across 8 bases. This CDR3 spans 12 amino acids. V lost 8 bases, J lost 10 bases, and 7 bases stayed unmatched. Germline lookup yields CDR1 MNHEY and CDR2 SVGAGI. As DNA, the CDR3 is TGTGCCAGCGCCTCAGGGGGCGCGGAGCAGTTCTTC. Protein product: CASASGGAEQFF.

This clone was seen a single time. V gene TRBV24-1 combines with J gene TRBJ2-3; a possible D gene is TRBD2 (5 bases). In germline, CDR1 is KGHDR, CDR2 SFDVKD. This CDR3 is 14 amino acids long. Trimming shortened V by 4 bases and J by 3 bases, and 10 bases separated the two germline ends. The CDR3 coding sequence is TGTGCCACCAGTGACCGGGAACCAACAGATACGCAGTATTTT. This gives the protein CATSDREPTDTQYF.

The chain combines TRBV7-3 with TRBJ2-5; tentatively, D is TRBD1 (6 bases). The CDR3 totals 18 residues. Trimming stripped 5 bases from V and 5 bases from J, with 27 bases between. Germline CDR1 and CDR2: SGHTA and FQGTGA. This CDR3 reads CASSRPGHPSSYGETQYF. The CDR3, as DNA: TGTGCCAGCAGCCGGCCGGGACACCCGAGCTCGTACGGGGAGACCCAGTACTTC.

DNA of the CDR3: TGTGCCAGTAGTATGCAGGCCGGGGGGGACTATGGCTACACCTTC. It specifies CASSMQAGGDYGYTF. The rearrangement uses TRBV19 and TRBJ1-2, with D possibly TRBD1 on 5 matching bases. V dropped 3 bases and J dropped 3 bases, with 14 bases sitting between them. The CDR3 has 15 residues. Per the germline V gene, CDR1 is LNHDA and CDR2 is SQIVND (reference sequence). Full variable domain (outside the CDR3, taken from reference TRBV19 and TRBJ1-2): DGGITQSPKYLFRKEGQNVTLSCEQNLNHDAMYWYRQDPGQGLRLIYYSQIVNDFQKGDIAEGYSVSREKKESFPLTVTSAQKNPTAFYLCASSMQAGGDYGYTFGSGTRLTVV.

The chain carries TRBV7-3 and TRBJ1-5, with D maybe TRBD1 (5 bases). Germline CDR1 is SGHTA and CDR2 is FQGTGA. Trimming left V 2 bases short and J 5 bases short, with 7 bases between. This CDR3 contains 13 residues. CDR3 in amino acids: CASSLGRDQPQHF. The CDR3 DNA reads as TGTGCCAGCAGCTTAGGCAGGGATCAGCCCCAGCATTTT. Based on the CDR3 plus reference TRBV7-3 and TRBJ1-5, the full variable domain is GAGVSQTPSNKVTEKGKYVELRCDPISGHTALYWYRQSLGQGPEFLIYFQGTGAADDSGLPNDRFFAVRPEGSVSTLKIQRTERGDSAVYLCASSLGRDQPQHFGDGTRLSIL.

This rearrangement joins TRBV27 to TRBJ2-2; 9 bases agree with TRBD1. The CDR3 is 16 residues long. The germline V gene has CDR1 MNHEY and CDR2 SMNVEV (reference sequence). The V gene end was trimmed by 6 bases and the J gene end by 2 bases; junction bases not matched to a gene: 7. The CDR3 bases are TGTGCCAGCAGCCTACAGGGGGCCGTCAACACCGGGGAGCTGTTTTTT. Residues: CASSLQGAVNTGELFF.

In its sample, this clone was seen a few times. The V and J genes are TRBV4-1 and TRBJ2-1, with TRBD2 matching 10 bases. The germline V gene encodes CDR1 MGHRA and CDR2 YSYEKL. This CDR3 has 18 amino acids. Unmatched junction bases numbered 12, after V lost 1 base and J lost 6 bases. The CDR3 reads CASSQAGQGLASGNEQFF. CDR3 sequence (DNA): TGCGCCAGCAGCCAAGCCGGGCAGGGACTAGCGTCAGGCAATGAGCAGTTCTTC.

The chain combines TRBV29-1 with TRBJ2-1, with D perhaps TRBD1 (5 bases). V was shortened by 1 base and J by 0 bases, with 16 bases between the two germline ends. The germline gives CDR1 SQVTM, CDR2 ANQGSEA. This CDR3 is built from 17 residues. DNA for the CDR3: TGCAGCGTTGAAGGTCAAATAGGGGCAGGCTCCTACAATGAGCAGTTCTTC. Translating gives CSVEGQIGAGSYNEQFF.

V gene TRBV4-3 combines with J gene TRBJ2-3; 11 bases align to TRBD2. Germline V lookup: CDR1 LGHNA, CDR2 YSLEER. This CDR3 region has 15 residues. V shed 6 bases and J 1 base; nucleotides not matched to a gene: 3. The CDR3 sequence: CASSQTSGGTDTQYF. The CDR3 nucleotides are TGCGCCAGCAGTCAGACTAGCGGGGGCACAGATACGCAGTATTTT.

In this sample, this clone turned up once. This sequence joins TRBV9 and TRBJ1-1, with TRBD1 matching 11 bases. Unmatched junction bases numbered 3, after V lost 0 bases and J lost 8 bases. The CDR3 is made up of 14 amino acids. Germline V CDR1 and CDR2: SGDLS, YYNGEE. CDR3 DNA: TGTGCCAGCAGCGTAGAGGGACAGGGGGACGAAGCTTTCTTT. Amino acids: CASSVEGQGDEAFF.